These 13 T cell receptor beta chains came from one sample sequenced in a study of cytomegalovirus exposure and HLA in healthy donors. In the PCR, 60 Vbeta and 13 Jbeta primers were used. Profiling relied on immunoSEQ multiplex PCR, and the TCRdb table lists in-frame clones only, not all of them. The sample yields some 80,000 clones, around 60% seen once. The sequencing input was PBMCs. The receptors derive from a male donor in good health and CMV-seropositive.

The chain couples TRBV15 to TRBJ2-1; D perhaps matches TRBD1 (6 bases). V was pared by 6 bases and J by 6 bases, with 18 bases between. This CDR3 contains 15 residues. Germline CDR1 is LNHNV and CDR2 is YYDKDF (reference sequence). The CDR3 sequence: CATRPRDKLSNEQFF. Written as DNA, the CDR3 is TGTGCCACCAGGCCCCGGGACAAGCTGTCCAATGAGCAGTTCTTC.

This clone came up once. The chain recombines TRBV2 with TRBJ2-2; TRBD1 is a possible D gene (5 bases). V dropped 6 bases and J dropped 6 bases, with 17 bases sitting between them. CDR3 length: 15 amino acids. Germline V gene sequence: CDR1 SNHLY, CDR2 FYNNEI. Here the CDR3 reads CASSVRQLQPGELFF. CDR3 nucleotides: TGTGCCAGCAGCGTACGACAGCTACAACCCGGGGAGCTGTTTTTT. Using reference TRBV2 and TRBJ2-2 for the parts outside the CDR3, the full variable domain is EPEVTQTPSHQVTQMGQEVILRCVPISNHLYFYWYRQILGQKVEFLVSFYNNEISEKSEIFDDQFSVERPDGSNFTLKIRSTKLEDSAMYFCASSVRQLQPGELFFGEGSRLTVL.

The chain couples TRBV5-5 to TRBJ1-5; TRBD1 is a possible D gene (6 bases). V was clipped by 4 bases and J by 2 bases, with 10 bases between them. Looked up from germline, CDR1 is SGHKS and CDR2 is YYEKEE (reference sequence). The CDR3 length is 14 residues. The CDR3 nucleotides read TGTGCCAGCAGCCGGACAGATGGCAATCAGCCCCAGCATTTT. Protein: CASSRTDGNQPQHF.

V is TRBV6-5 and J is TRBJ1-5; 7 bases align to TRBD1. Germline-derived CDR1 and CDR2 are MNHEY and SVGAGI. This CDR3 comprises 16 residues. Trimming took 4 bases from V and 3 from J; bases not matched to a gene: 9. The chain's CDR3 is CASSSGRQGDNQPQHF. The CDR3, as DNA: TGTGCCAGCAGTTCCGGCCGACAGGGCGACAATCAGCCCCAGCATTTT.

This sequence joins TRBV7-2 and TRBJ2-2, with 7 bases aligning to TRBD2. This CDR3 spans 16 amino acids. V trimming: 5 bases; J trimming: 5 bases; junction bases outside the gene matches: 11. CDR1 is SGHTA and CDR2 is FQGNSA in the germline V gene. This CDR3 is CASSPNMAGRTGELFF. CDR3 nucleotide sequence: TGTGCCAGCAGCCCCAACATGGCCGGGAGGACCGGGGAGCTGTTTTTT.

The chain carries TRBV29-1 and TRBJ1-2; 10 positions match TRBD1. The CDR3 extends over 12 amino acids. V lost 8 bases and J lost 7; bases outside the gene matches: 7. Per the germline V gene, CDR1 is SQVTM and CDR2 is ANQGSEA. CDR3: CSIRQGALGYTF. DNA for the CDR3: TGCAGCATCCGACAGGGGGCGCTTGGCTACACCTTC.

In its sample, this clone was seen a few times. J is TRBJ2-1 and V is TRBV20-1; 10 nucleotides agree with TRBD2. The germline gives CDR1 DFQATT, CDR2 SNEGSKA (reference sequence). This CDR3 has 11 residues. CDR3 bases: TGCCGACTAGCGGGCCCCAATGAGCAGTTCTTC. Protein sequence: CRLAGPNEQFF.

The genes are TRBV4-3 and TRBJ2-7, with TRBD2 as a possible D gene (6 bases). Germline assignment: CDR1 LGHNA and CDR2 YSLEER. There are 15 residues in the CDR3. The V end lost 0 bases, the J end lost 6 bases, and 15 bases lay between the germline ends. The CDR3 is CASSQEARGFSEQYF. The DNA of the CDR3 is TGCGCCAGCAGCCAAGAAGCACGGGGGTTTAGCGAGCAGTACTTC.

This chain connects TRBV7-9 to TRBJ2-7, with D possibly matching TRBD2 (5 bases). CDR1 and CDR2 (germline): SEHNR, FQNEAQ (reference sequence). Trimming stripped 4 bases from V and 5 bases from J, with 12 bases between. The CDR3 totals 13 residues. CDR3 loop: CASSSRPGDEQYF. The CDR3 DNA reads as TGTGCCAGCAGCTCCCGACCCGGGGACGAGCAGTACTTC.

The chain couples TRBV6-5 to TRBJ2-1, with 10 nucleotides matching TRBD2. CDR3 length: 16 residues. The V and J ends lost 2 bases and 7 bases, in that order; junction bases with no gene match: 8. Germline V CDR1 and CDR2: MNHEY, SVGAGI. The CDR3 sequence: CASSYLAGVPGNEQFF. The CDR3 nucleotides are TGTGCCAGCAGTTACCTAGCGGGGGTGCCAGGGAATGAGCAGTTCTTC.

The chain combines TRBV5-8 with TRBJ2-2; 8 bases map to TRBD2. CDR3 size: 17 residues. With V trimmed by 0 bases and J by 6 bases, 10 bases remained unmatched. CDR1 and CDR2 from the germline V gene are SGHTS and YDEGEE. Written as DNA, the CDR3 is TGTGCCAGCAGCTTGGAAGTGGGACTAGTACTTGCCGGGGAGCTGTTTTTT. Translating it yields CASSLEVGLVLAGELFF.

The chain couples TRBV6-5 to TRBJ1-2, with a possible D match to TRBD1 (6 bases). The CDR3 extends over 13 amino acids. Looked up from germline, CDR1 is MNHEY and CDR2 is SVGAGI. V lost 5 bases, J lost 7 bases, and 14 bases lay in between. CDR3 sequence (DNA): TGTGCCAGCAGTACATCTAAAGGGGGTGGCTACACCTTC. Translated, it gives CASSTSKGGGYTF.

The rearrangement uses TRBV6-5 and TRBJ1-1; D is unresolved. The CDR3 loop spans 12 amino acids. V lost 2 bases and J lost 14, with 15 bases in between. Looked up from germline, CDR1 is MNHEY and CDR2 is SVGAGI. Written as DNA, the CDR3 is TGTGCCAGCAGTTACAGAAAATCATCCGGGTTCTTT. Translating it yields CASSYRKSSGFF.